The 8 T cell receptor beta chains reported below all come from one sample, sequenced in a study of T-cell memory formation after mild COVID-19. TCRdb redid the calling of the 5' RACE reads with MiXCR, one entry per CDR3 protein. There are some 340,000 distinct CDR3 sequences in the sample; over 10% occur only once, and around 21% lies in the top ten. What was sequenced was PBMCs or a T cell subset sorted from them (not recorded which). These receptors all stem from a man between 18 and 29 years old who had mild COVID-19 (a few samples of this study predate the infection). Cell type and time point are not known.

This clonotype showed up just a few times. The gene calls are TRBV20-1 and TRBJ1-6; TRBD1 agrees at 7 bases. The CDR3 covers 14 residues. Germline V gene lookup returns CDR1 DFQATT and CDR2 SNEGSKA (reference sequence). J gave up 5 bases and V 1 base, and 2 bases lay outside the gene matches. The DNA for the CDR3 is TGCAGTGCTAGAGCAGGGGGAAATAATTCACCCCTCCACTTT. Translation: CSARAGGNNSPLHF.

In its sample, this clonotype was seen a few times. The chain is built from TRBV4-3 and TRBJ2-2; D remains ambiguous. The V gene's germline CDR1 is LGHNA and CDR2 YSLEER. Trimming shortened V by 0 bases and J by 6 bases, and 8 bases separated the two germline ends. The CDR3 runs 14 residues. The CDR3 loop is CASSQDWFSGELFF. The CDR3 coding sequence is TGCGCCAGCAGCCAAGACTGGTTTTCCGGGGAGCTGTTTTTT.

This clonotype was observed a handful of times. This chain links TRBV4-1 with TRBJ1-4; no firm D call. The V and J ends lost 0 bases and 7 bases respectively, with 9 bases between them. Looked up from germline, CDR1 is MGHRA and CDR2 is YSYEKL. The CDR3 extends over 14 amino acids. CDR3 sequence (DNA): TGCGCCAGCAGCCAAGAGGGGTATTCTGAAAAACTGTTTTTT. Translation gives CASSQEGYSEKLFF.

The CDR3 spells CASSPGQPKAYF. CDR3 DNA: TGTGCCAGCAGTCCAGGACAGCCTAAGGCGTACTTC. This rearrangement joins TRBV6-2 or TRBV6-3 to TRBJ2-7; the D gene is possibly TRBD1 (6 bases). The germline V gene has CDR1 MNHEY and CDR2 SVGEGT. This CDR3 comprises 12 residues. Trimming pared 5 bases from V and 12 bases from J, leaving 17 bases between.

This clonotype was recorded a few times. V is TRBV6-2 or TRBV6-3 and J is TRBJ2-1; TRBD1 agrees at 9 bases. From germline, CDR1 is MNHEY and CDR2 SVGEGT. V shed 5 bases and J 6 bases; nucleotides not matched to a gene: 2. CDR3 length: 13 amino acids. The CDR3 DNA is TGTGCCAGCAGTAAGGACAGGGGCAATGAGCAGTTCTTC. Protein product: CASSKDRGNEQFF.

This clonotype was observed a few times. DNA of the CDR3: TGTGCCAGCAGCGTAGACGGCCAGGGGGGTCAGCCCCAGCATTTT. As protein: CASSVDGQGGQPQHF. J is TRBJ1-5 and V is TRBV9, with TRBD1 identical over 7 bases. Germline loops: CDR1 SGDLS, CDR2 YYNGEE. The CDR3 is 15 residues long. V lost 0 bases to trimming and J lost 6 bases; unmatched junction nucleotides: 6.

The chain has TRBV12-3 or TRBV12-4 and TRBJ2-5; 9 bases map to TRBD1. The CDR3 extends over 13 amino acids. V dropped 6 bases and J dropped 5; count of bases not matched to a gene: 4. The CDR3 nucleotides read TGTGCCAGCAGACCTGACAGGGGGGAGACCCAGTACTTC. The encoded protein is CASRPDRGETQYF.

The rearrangement uses TRBV29-1 and TRBJ2-5, with D perhaps TRBD1 (6 bases). This CDR3 contains 12 residues. Trimming took 2 bases from V and 4 from J, leaving 8 bases between them. Per germline, CDR1 SQVTM and CDR2 ANQGSEA. CDR3 loop: CSVELGAETQYF. In DNA, the CDR3 is TGCAGCGTTGAATTGGGGGCAGAGACCCAGTACTTC.